A selection of T cell receptor beta chains follows, all from one sample in a study of blood T cell repertoires in COVID-19. Some clones are missing from TCRdb's copy, which holds only in-frame ones; the method was immunoSEQ multiplex PCR. The sample shows about 250,000 clones, approximately 85% of them seen only once. The sample consisted of PBMCs or T cells enriched from blood (not recorded which). Receptors were obtained from a woman aged 45 to 65 who had been exposed to COVID-19. Both conserved end residues are part of each CDR3. D genes are given only for firm matches. Only part of the rows carry a size: once, few, many, or a class if the clone is expanded.

>TRBV27|TRBD1|TRBJ2-7|.
TGTGCCAGCAGTTTACGGGACAGGGGGTACGAGCAGTACTTC
CASSLRDRGYEQYF
>TRBV7-2|.|TRBJ1-1|.
TGTGCCAGCACTAAAGGGGGGGTTTCTGAAGCTTTCTTT
CASTKGGVSEAFF
>TRBV27|TRBD1|TRBJ1-1|.
TGTGCCAGCGCGCGGGACAGTCGCACTGAAGCTTTCTTT
CASARDSRTEAFF
>TRBV5-4|TRBD2|TRBJ2-1|.
TGTGCCAGCAGCTTGTCCCGGACTAGCGGGACCTACAATGAGCAGTTCTTC
CASSLSRTSGTYNEQFF
>TRBV4-3|TRBD1|TRBJ2-1|.
TGCGCCAGCAGCCGATACACCGGGACAGGGGGAAAGAATGAGCAGTTCTTC
CASSRYTGTGGKNEQFF
>TRBV12-3/TRBV12-4|.|TRBJ2-3|.
TGTGCCAGCAGGTTAGAGAGAGATACGCAGTATTTT
CASRLERDTQYF
>TRBV2|.|TRBJ1-3|few
TGTGCCAGCAGTGTCTATCGTCGGTTCCCTGGAAACACCATATATTTT
CASSVYRRFPGNTIYF
>TRBV18|.|TRBJ2-1|.
TGTGCCAGCTCACTGAAGGCTAGCAATGAGCAGTTCTTC
CASSLKASNEQFF
>TRBV3-1/TRBV3-2|.|TRBJ1-5|.
TGTGCCAGCAGCCAAGAGGGCCAGCCCCAGCATTTT
CASSQEGQPQHF
>TRBV10-1|.|TRBJ1-2|.
TGCGCCACCTCGGACATCGGGGGAAGCTACACCTTC
CATSDIGGSYTF
>TRBV4-2|.|TRBJ1-1|few
TGTGCCAGCAGCCAAGCCCCACCGGGCACTGAAGCTTTCTTT
CASSQAPPGTEAFF
>TRBV7-2|.|TRBJ1-6|.
TGTGCCAGCAGCTTAGTTGGGAGGACTTCACCCCTCCACTTT
CASSLVGRTSPLHF
>TRBV28|TRBD1|TRBJ2-5|.
TGTGCCAGCACCGAATCGACAGGGTTTGCGGAGACCCAGTACTTC
CASTESTGFAETQYF
>TRBV7-2|.|TRBJ2-7|.
TGTGCCAGCAGCTTAGATTACAACTCCTACGAGCAGTACTTC
CASSLDYNSYEQYF
>TRBV7-2|.|TRBJ1-1|.
TGTGCCAGCAGCTACCTGAAGGGCGGGATCACTGAAGCTTTCTTT
CASSYLKGGITEAFF
>TRBV29-1|.|TRBJ1-5|.
TGCAGCGTTCGACAGGGCAATCAGCCCCAGCATTTT
CSVRQGNQPQHF
>TRBV7-2|TRBD2|TRBJ2-7|.
TGTGCCAGCAGACCGGGTAGCGGGGGGGCCGATGCCGAGCAGTACTTC
CASRPGSGGADAEQYF
>TRBV28|TRBD1|TRBJ1-2|.
TGTGCCTACGCGATCAATGGACAGGGGGCGGCCTATGGCTACACCTTC
CAYAINGQGAAYGYTF
>TRBV28|.|TRBJ1-4|.
TGTGCCATCGGCGGGCAAACTCGGGAAAAACTGTTTTTT
CAIGGQTREKLFF
>TRBV14|.|TRBJ1-1|.
TGTGCCAGCAGCCCCTCCCCCGGGGGTCGGACTGAAGCTTTCTTT
CASSPSPGGRTEAFF
>TRBV6-4|.|TRBJ1-2|.
TGTGCCAGCAGTGACCCCAAACGAGGAGGCTATGGCTACACCTTC
CASSDPKRGGYGYTF
>TRBV5-1|.|TRBJ2-7|.
TGCGCCAGCAGCTTGAGTCGGGTGTTCTACGAGCAGTACTTC
CASSLSRVFYEQYF
>TRBV5-8|.|TRBJ1-1|.
TGTGCCAGCAGCTTAACCGGGGGGGGCACTGAAGCTTTCTTT
CASSLTGGGTEAFF
>TRBV5-4|.|TRBJ2-1|once
TGTGCCATCAAAAGGGGGGGGGTTGACAATGAGCAGTTCTTC
CAIKRGGVDNEQFF
>TRBV2|.|TRBJ1-2|.
TGTGCCAGCAGTGAAGCTTTTGGCACCGCCTATGGCTACACCTTC
CASSEAFGTAYGYTF
>TRBV7-2|TRBD1|TRBJ2-6|.
TGTGCCAGCAGCTTTTCGACGGGACAGGGTACCTATAGGGCCAACGTCCTGACTTTC
CASSFSTGQGTYRANVLTF
>TRBV19|.|TRBJ1-3|.
TGTGCCAGTACTGCGGACAGCCGCACTGGAAACACCATATATTTT
CASTADSRTGNTIYF
>TRBV5-1|.|TRBJ2-4|.
TGCGCCAGCAGCACCAGCGGCCAAAACATTCAGTACTTC
CASSTSGQNIQYF
>TRBV6-1|.|TRBJ1-2|.
TGTGCCAGCAGTGAACGGGGGGCCATGCGCTCAAGCTATGGCTACACCTTC
CASSERGAMRSSYGYTF
>TRBV5-6|TRBD1|TRBJ2-5|.
TGTGCCAGCAGCTTATCAAAGGGGGCGGGTGAGACCCAGTACTTC
CASSLSKGAGETQYF
>TRBV5-4|TRBD1|TRBJ2-1|.
TGTGCCAGCAGCTTTAGGGACAGGGACGGCGAGCAGTTCTTC
CASSFRDRDGEQFF